What follows is one TCR beta chain and its context. Here immunoSEQ multiplex PCR was the method, and the copy in TCRdb shows in-frame clones only, minus some. The table lists some 120,000 clones, roughly 95% of them singletons, with 0.44% in the top ten. V lost 4 bases, J lost 0 bases, and 7 bases lay in between. CDR3 size: 14 residues. CDR1 WSHSY and CDR2 SAAADI come from the germline V gene. This entry is derived from a study of T cell changes during pregnancy in multiple sclerosis. The sequence came from a female donor with multiple sclerosis, enrolled in a pregnancy study. The sample in question was peripheral blood, obtained after pregnancy. The chain links TRBV10-2 to TRBJ1-3, with D unresolved. In nucleotides, the CDR3 is TGCGCCAGCAGTGCAGTAGCCTCTGGAAACACCATATATTTT. Protein sequence: CASSAVASGNTIYF.